In its sample, the clone carrying this TCR beta chain was seen once. This entry belongs to a study of shared clonotypes between healthy human individuals. Germline CDR1 MNHEY, CDR2 SVGAGI. The CDR3 length is 14 residues. V was cut by 4 bases and J by 3 bases, with 10 bases left in between. Profiling relied on immunoSEQ multiplex PCR, and the TCRdb table lists in-frame clones only, not all of them. In the table there are some 2.1 million clones, roughly 94% of which are singletons. Terminally differentiated effector memory CD45RA+ cells were excluded from the naive CD8 cells, which were CD45RO-negative and positively selected for CCR7.

Sequenced sample: naive CD8+ T cells sorted from blood. J is TRBJ1-3 and V is TRBV6-5, with D possibly TRBD1 on 5 matching bases. This TCR was sampled from a man younger than 35 in good health. DNA for the CDR3: TGTGCCAGCAGTTTTTACGGGGGTGGAAACACCATATATTTT. The encoded protein is CASSFYGGGNTIYF.